This TCR beta chain was identified during a study of metastatic and nonmetastatic thyroid tumors. MiXCR was used by TCRdb to re-call the PCR reads. Of tens of thousands of clones listed, more than 20% are singletons. The germline V gene encodes CDR1 SGHTA and CDR2 FQGNSA. This CDR3 contains 19 residues. V was shortened by 6 bases and J by 1 base, with 25 bases between the two germline ends. This clone was picked up many times. Other DNA sequences in this specimen translate into the identical CDR3. Patients were all untreated before their thyroid surgery. The chain combines TRBV7-2 with TRBJ1-3; no clear D. The TCR comes from a female donor with papillary thyroid cancer or a benign thyroid nodule (not recorded which). Some clones in this sample may be carry-over from other donors' samples. The source material was adjacent normal tissue. CDR3 sequence (DNA): TGTGCCAGCAGTAGGGCCCGAATAAGACTTCCTGAATCTGGAAACACCATATATTTT. As protein: CASSRARIRLPESGNTIYF.